Each of the 16 T cell receptor beta chains below was sequenced from the same sample in a study of post-analysis software for immune sequencing data. General observations from the study: Compared with controls, patients had more of five TRBV segments, including TRBV5-6, TRBV5-1 and TRBV20-1.

Unique molecular identifiers were built into the TCR beta cDNA libraries. TCRdb analysed the PCR reads with MiXCR anew, one entry per CDR3 protein. The table has some 800,000 distinct CDR3 sequences, around 42% seen once. These TCRs are of unknown antigen specificity. Sequences were obtained from blood. All receptors come from a girl aged 10 to 17 with multiple sclerosis.

The chain employs TRBV20-1 and TRBJ1-2, with 7 bases lining up with TRBD1. Germline CDR1 and CDR2: DFQATT and SNEGSKA (reference sequence). The V and J ends lost 3 bases and 4 bases, in that order; junction bases with no gene match: 5. This CDR3 region has 13 residues. The CDR3 bases are TGCAGTGCTAGGGAGGGACAGTCCTATGGCTACACCTTC. Encoded protein: CSAREGQSYGYTF.

This clonotype has a handful of counts. The chain has TRBV9 and TRBJ2-1; TRBD2 agrees at 7 bases. The CDR3 is made up of 16 amino acids. Looked up from germline, CDR1 is SGDLS and CDR2 is YYNGEE. V was clipped by 0 bases and J by 9 bases; unmatched bases: 12. CDR3 in amino acids: CASSVVGAGASGEQFF. CDR3 sequence (DNA): TGTGCCAGCAGCGTAGTAGGGGCGGGAGCATCGGGTGAGCAGTTCTTC.

This sequence joins TRBV5-1 and TRBJ2-3, with D tentatively TRBD2 (5 bases). The germline V and J ends were trimmed by 3 bases and 6 bases, with 20 bases remaining between them. Germline loops: CDR1 SGHRS, CDR2 YFSETQ. This CDR3 is built from 16 residues. The CDR3 sequence is CASSSTEVLAKDTQYF. The CDR3 DNA reads as TGCGCCAGCAGCTCGACGGAGGTTTTAGCGAAGGATACGCAGTATTTT.

This sequence joins TRBV4-3 and TRBJ2-4, with a tentative D call TRBD2 (5 bases). CDR1 is LGHNA, CDR2 YSLEER, per germline. V dropped 0 bases and J dropped 6 bases, with 15 bases sitting between them. The CDR3 sequence is 16 residues long. CDR3 DNA: TGCGCCAGCAGCCAAGACGGGCGGGTCGGGTTAAACATTCAGTACTTC. Protein sequence: CASSQDGRVGLNIQYF.

The chain joins TRBV5-1 to TRBJ2-1; possibly TRBD2 for D (6 bases). The CDR3 is 15 amino acids. V lost 2 bases to trimming and J lost 7 bases, with 16 bases between them. CDR1 SGHRS and CDR2 YFSETQ come from the germline V gene. CDR3 protein: CASSLAPGLGNEQFF. Here the CDR3 DNA reads TGCGCCAGCAGCTTAGCTCCGGGACTCGGGAATGAGCAGTTCTTC.

This clonotype was seen more than once but under ten times. This chain links TRBV27 with TRBJ2-5; unclear D gene. The V end was cut by 3 bases, the J end by 5 bases, with 13 bases between. Germline CDR1 reads MNHEY; CDR2 reads SMNVEV (reference sequence). The CDR3 consists of 14 residues. CDR3 protein: CASSFLASRETQYF. The CDR3 region has the DNA TGTGCCAGCAGTTTTTTGGCTTCGCGGGAGACCCAGTACTTC.

This sequence joins TRBV7-9 and TRBJ2-7; TRBD1 or TRBD2 may be the D gene (5 bases each). Trimming took 1 base from V and 2 from J, leaving 12 bases between them. The CDR3 runs to 15 residues. CDR1 and CDR2 (germline): SEHNR, FQNEAQ (reference sequence). CDR3 in amino acids: CASSLDGGSTYEQYF. The CDR3 DNA is TGTGCCAGCAGCTTAGATGGGGGAAGCACCTACGAGCAGTACTTC.

This clonotype was seen at least ten times. This rearrangement joins TRBV11-2 to TRBJ2-1; D is unresolved. V lost 4 bases, J lost 5 bases, and 12 bases lay in between. Germline V gene data show CDR1 as SGHAT and CDR2 as FQNNGV. The CDR3 runs 14 residues. In nucleotides, the CDR3 is TGTGCCAGCAGCTCCTTACGTGGGAACAATGAGCAGTTCTTC. The encoded protein is CASSSLRGNNEQFF.

This clonotype was detected a few times. V is TRBV11-2 and J is TRBJ2-3; no definite D call. V was shortened by 0 bases and J by 2 bases, with 12 bases between the two germline ends. CDR1 is SGHAT, CDR2 FQNNGV, per germline. CDR3 length: 16 residues. The chain's CDR3 is CASSLDQAAVTDTQYF. CDR3 DNA: TGTGCCAGCAGCTTAGATCAAGCAGCCGTCACAGATACGCAGTATTTT.

This clonotype was observed once. The V call is TRBV24-1, the J call TRBJ2-4, with D unclear. The J call may be in error: the DNA end matches TRBJ2-5 better. The length of the CDR3 is 14 residues. Germline V gives CDR1 KGHDR, CDR2 SFDVKD. CDR3 DNA: TGTGCCACCAGTGATGGTCCCTTTAAAGAGACCCAGTACTTC. Translating gives CATSDGPFKETQYF.

J is TRBJ2-1 and V is TRBV6-1, with 10 bases fitting TRBD2. V gave up 4 bases and J gave up 6 bases; unmatched junction bases: 9. From germline, CDR1 is MNHNS and CDR2 SASEGT. This CDR3 contains 16 residues. CDR3 in amino acids: CASSARTSGQVNEQFF. In nucleotides, the CDR3 is TGTGCCAGCAGTGCGCGGACTAGCGGTCAGGTCAATGAGCAGTTCTTC.

The rearrangement joins TRBV20-1 to TRBJ2-5; D is perhaps TRBD2 (5 bases). The CDR3 has 12 residues. Germline V lookup: CDR1 DFQATT, CDR2 SNEGSKA (reference sequence). Trimming took 3 bases from V and 5 from J, leaving 10 bases between them. The CDR3 reads CSARTPGETQYF. CDR3 DNA: TGCAGTGCTAGGACCCCGGGGGAGACCCAGTACTTC.

This clonotype was seen more than once but under ten times. The chain joins TRBV5-1 to TRBJ2-1, with 9 bases matching TRBD2. The J segment lost 9 bases and the V segment lost 6 bases, leaving 7 bases of the junction unmatched. Germline CDR1 is SGHRS and CDR2 is YFSETQ. There are 13 residues in the CDR3. CDR3 sequence reads: CASNSGSDGEQFF. The CDR3 bases are TGCGCCAGCAATAGCGGGAGCGATGGTGAGCAGTTCTTC.

The J gene is TRBJ2-1, the V gene TRBV5-6, with a tentative D call TRBD2 (6 bases). CDR1 and CDR2 from the germline V gene are SGHDT and YYEEEE. This CDR3 region has 14 residues. Trimming stripped 0 bases from V and 7 bases from J, with 11 bases between. The CDR3 here is CASSLGLVGNEQFF. CDR3 coding DNA: TGTGCCAGCAGCTTGGGACTAGTCGGGAATGAGCAGTTCTTC.

The chain uses TRBV5-1 and TRBJ2-1; D might be TRBD2 (5 bases). Trimming took off 5 bases at V and 0 bases at J, with 12 bases between the two ends. From germline, CDR1 is SGHRS and CDR2 YFSETQ. This CDR3 spans 15 amino acids. CDR3 sequence reads: CASSFEGASYNEQFF. CDR3 in DNA: TGCGCCAGCAGTTTTGAGGGAGCCTCCTACAATGAGCAGTTCTTC.

This clonotype was counted only a few times. The rearrangement uses TRBV6-6 and TRBJ2-7, with TRBD1 identical over 7 bases. Losses at the gene ends were 0 bases for V and 7 bases for J; bases not matched to a gene: 9. The CDR3 runs 15 residues. Germline V gene lookup returns CDR1 MNHNY and CDR2 SVGAGI (reference sequence). In DNA form, the CDR3 reads TGTGCCAGCAGTTACTCGCGACAGGGAGCGAGAGAGCAGTACTTC. This translates into CASSYSRQGAREQYF.